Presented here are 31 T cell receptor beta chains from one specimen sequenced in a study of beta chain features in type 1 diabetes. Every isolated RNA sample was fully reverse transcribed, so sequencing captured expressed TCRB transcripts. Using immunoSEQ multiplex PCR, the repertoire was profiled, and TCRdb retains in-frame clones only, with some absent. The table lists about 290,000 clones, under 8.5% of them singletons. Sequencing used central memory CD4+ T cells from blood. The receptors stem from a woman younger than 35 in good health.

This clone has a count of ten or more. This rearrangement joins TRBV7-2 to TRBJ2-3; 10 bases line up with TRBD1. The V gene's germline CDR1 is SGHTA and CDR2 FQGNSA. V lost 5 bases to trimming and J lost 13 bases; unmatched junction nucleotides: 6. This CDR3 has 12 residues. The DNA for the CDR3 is TGTGCCAGCAGCCTCAGACAGGGGGCGGAGTATTTT. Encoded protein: CASSLRQGAEYF.

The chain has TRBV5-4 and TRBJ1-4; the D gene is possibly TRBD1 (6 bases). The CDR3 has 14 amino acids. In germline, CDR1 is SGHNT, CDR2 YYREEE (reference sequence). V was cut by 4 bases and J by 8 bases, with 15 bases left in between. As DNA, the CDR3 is TGTGCCAGCAGCGCCGGGACAAGGGGGGAAAAACTGTTTTTT. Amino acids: CASSAGTRGEKLFF. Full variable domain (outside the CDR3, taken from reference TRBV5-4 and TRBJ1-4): ETGVTQSPTHLIKTRGQQVTLRCSSQSGHNTVSWYQQALGQGPQFIFQYYREEENGRGNFPPRFSGLQFPNYSSELNVNALELDDSALYLCASSAGTRGEKLFFGSGTQLSVL.

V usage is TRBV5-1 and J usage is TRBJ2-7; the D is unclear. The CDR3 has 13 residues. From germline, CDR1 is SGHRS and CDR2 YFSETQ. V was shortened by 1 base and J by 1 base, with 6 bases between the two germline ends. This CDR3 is CASSLTASYEQYF. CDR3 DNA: TGCGCCAGCAGCTTGACAGCATCCTACGAGCAGTACTTC.

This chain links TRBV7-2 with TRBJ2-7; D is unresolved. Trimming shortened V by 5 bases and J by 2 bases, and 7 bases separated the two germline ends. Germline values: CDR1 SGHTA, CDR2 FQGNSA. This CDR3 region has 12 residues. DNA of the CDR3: TGTGCCAGCAGCCCCGGTCCCTACGAGCAGTACGTC. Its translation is CASSPGPYEQYV.

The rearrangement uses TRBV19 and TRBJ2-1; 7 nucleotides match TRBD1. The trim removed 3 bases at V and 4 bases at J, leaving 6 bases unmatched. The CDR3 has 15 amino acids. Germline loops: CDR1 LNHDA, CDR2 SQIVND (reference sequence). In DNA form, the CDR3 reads TGTGCCAGTAGTATCGGCACAGGGGATTACAATGAGCAGTTCTTC. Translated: CASSIGTGDYNEQFF.

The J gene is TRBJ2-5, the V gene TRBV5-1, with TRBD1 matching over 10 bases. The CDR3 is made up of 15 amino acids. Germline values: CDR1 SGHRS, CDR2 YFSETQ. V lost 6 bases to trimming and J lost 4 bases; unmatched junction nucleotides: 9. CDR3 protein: CASTPGQGFGETQYF. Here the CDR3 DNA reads TGCGCCAGCACACCGGGACAGGGGTTCGGAGAGACCCAGTACTTC.

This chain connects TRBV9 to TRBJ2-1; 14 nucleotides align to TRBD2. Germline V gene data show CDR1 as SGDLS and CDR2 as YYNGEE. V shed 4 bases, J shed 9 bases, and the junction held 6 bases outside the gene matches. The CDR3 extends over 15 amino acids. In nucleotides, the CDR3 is TGTGCCAGCAGCTCCGGACTAGCGGGAGGTGCTGAGCAGTTCTTC. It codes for CASSSGLAGGAEQFF.

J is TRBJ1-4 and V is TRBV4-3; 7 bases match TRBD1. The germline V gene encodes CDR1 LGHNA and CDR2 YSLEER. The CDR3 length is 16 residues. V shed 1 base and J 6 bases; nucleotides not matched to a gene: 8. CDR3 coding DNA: TGCGCCAGCAGCCAAGGAGGGGGCAGGGGGGATGAAAAACTGTTTTTT. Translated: CASSQGGGRGDEKLFF.

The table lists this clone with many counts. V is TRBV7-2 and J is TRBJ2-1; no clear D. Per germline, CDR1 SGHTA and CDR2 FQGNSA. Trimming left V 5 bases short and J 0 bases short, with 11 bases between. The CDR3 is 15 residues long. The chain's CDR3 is CASSPLMGSYNEQFF. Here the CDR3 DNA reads TGTGCCAGCAGCCCTCTGATGGGCTCCTACAATGAGCAGTTCTTC. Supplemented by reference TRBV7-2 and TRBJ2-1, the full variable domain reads GAGVSQSPSNKVTEKGKDVELRCDPISGHTALYWYRQSLGQGLEFLIYFQGNSAPDKSGLPSDRFSAERTGGSVSTLTIQRTQQEDSAVYLCASSPLMGSYNEQFFGPGTRLTVL.

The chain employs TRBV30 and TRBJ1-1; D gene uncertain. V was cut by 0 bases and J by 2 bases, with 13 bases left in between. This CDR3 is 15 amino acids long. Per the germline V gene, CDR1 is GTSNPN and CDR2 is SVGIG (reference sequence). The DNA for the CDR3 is TGTGCCTGGAGTGTACTATCTCAGCCTAACACTGAAGCTTTCTTT. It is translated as CAWSVLSQPNTEAFF. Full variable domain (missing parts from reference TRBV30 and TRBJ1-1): SQTIHQWPATLVQPVGSPLSLECTVEGTSNPNLYWYRQAAGRGLQLLFYSVGIGQISSEVPQNLSASRPQDRQFILSSKKLLLSDSGFYLCAWSVLSQPNTEAFFGQGTRLTVV.

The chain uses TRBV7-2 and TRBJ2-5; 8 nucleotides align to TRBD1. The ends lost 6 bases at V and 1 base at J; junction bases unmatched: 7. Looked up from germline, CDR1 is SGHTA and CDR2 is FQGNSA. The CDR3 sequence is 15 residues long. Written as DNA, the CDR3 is TGTGCCAGCAGTTACGGACAGGGACTCCAAGAGACCCAGTACTTC. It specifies CASSYGQGLQETQYF.

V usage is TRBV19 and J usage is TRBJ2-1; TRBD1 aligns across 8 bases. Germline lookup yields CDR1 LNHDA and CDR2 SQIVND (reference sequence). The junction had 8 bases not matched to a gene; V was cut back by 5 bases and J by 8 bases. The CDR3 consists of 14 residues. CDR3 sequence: CASSSRTGLHEQFF. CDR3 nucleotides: TGTGCCAGTAGTTCCCGGACAGGGCTTCATGAGCAGTTCTTC. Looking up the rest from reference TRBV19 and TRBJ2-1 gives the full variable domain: DGGITQSPKYLFRKEGQNVTLSCEQNLNHDAMYWYRQDPGQGLRLIYYSQIVNDFQKGDIAEGYSVSREKKESFPLTVTSAQKNPTAFYLCASSSRTGLHEQFFGPGTRLTVL.

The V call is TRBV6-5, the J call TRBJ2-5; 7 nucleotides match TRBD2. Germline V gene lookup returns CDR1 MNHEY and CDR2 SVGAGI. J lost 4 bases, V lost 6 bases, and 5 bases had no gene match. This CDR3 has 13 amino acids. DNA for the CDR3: TGTGCCAGCAGGACCGGGGGGAGAGAGACCCAGTACTTC. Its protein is CASRTGGRETQYF.

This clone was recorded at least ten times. The CDR3 nucleotides read TGTGCCAGCAGCTTGGATGGCAATCAGCCCCAGCATTTT. It encodes CASSLDGNQPQHF. V and J are TRBV5-4 and TRBJ1-5; no definite D call. V was cut by 0 bases and J by 2 bases, with 3 bases left in between. Germline CDR1 and CDR2: SGHNT and YYREEE (reference sequence). This CDR3 has 13 amino acids.

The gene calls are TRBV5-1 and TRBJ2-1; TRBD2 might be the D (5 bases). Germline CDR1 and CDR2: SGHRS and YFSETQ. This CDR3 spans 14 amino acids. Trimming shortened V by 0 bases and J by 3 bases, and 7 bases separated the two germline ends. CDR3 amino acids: CASSLGGVYNEQFF. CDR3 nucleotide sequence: TGCGCCAGCAGCTTGGGGGGAGTCTACAATGAGCAGTTCTTC.

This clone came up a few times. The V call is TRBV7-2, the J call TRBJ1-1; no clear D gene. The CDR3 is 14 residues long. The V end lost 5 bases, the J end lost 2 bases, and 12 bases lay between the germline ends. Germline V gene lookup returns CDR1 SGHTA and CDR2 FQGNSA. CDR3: CASSPPGVNTEAFF. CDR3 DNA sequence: TGTGCCAGCAGCCCCCCGGGAGTAAACACTGAAGCTTTCTTT.

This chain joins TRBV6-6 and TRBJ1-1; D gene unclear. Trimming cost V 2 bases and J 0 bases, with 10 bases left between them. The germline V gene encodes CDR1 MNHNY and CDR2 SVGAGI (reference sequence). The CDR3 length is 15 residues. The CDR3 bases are TGTGCCAGCAGTTACGCACAGAGAATGAACACTGAAGCTTTCTTT. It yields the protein CASSYAQRMNTEAFF.

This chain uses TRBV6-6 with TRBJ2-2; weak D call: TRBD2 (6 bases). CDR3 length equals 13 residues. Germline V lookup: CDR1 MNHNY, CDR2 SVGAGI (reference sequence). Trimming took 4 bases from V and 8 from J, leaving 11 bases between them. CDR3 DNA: TGTGCCAGCAGTTTCACGGGAGTAGGGGAGCTGTTTTTT. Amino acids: CASSFTGVGELFF.

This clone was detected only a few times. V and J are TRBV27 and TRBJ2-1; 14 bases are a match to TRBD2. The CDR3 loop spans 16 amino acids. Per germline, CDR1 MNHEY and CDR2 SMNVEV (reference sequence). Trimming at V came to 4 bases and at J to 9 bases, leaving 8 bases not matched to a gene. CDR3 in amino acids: CASSSHGTSGSTEQFF. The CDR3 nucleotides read TGTGCCAGCAGTTCACACGGGACTAGCGGGAGTACTGAGCAGTTCTTC.

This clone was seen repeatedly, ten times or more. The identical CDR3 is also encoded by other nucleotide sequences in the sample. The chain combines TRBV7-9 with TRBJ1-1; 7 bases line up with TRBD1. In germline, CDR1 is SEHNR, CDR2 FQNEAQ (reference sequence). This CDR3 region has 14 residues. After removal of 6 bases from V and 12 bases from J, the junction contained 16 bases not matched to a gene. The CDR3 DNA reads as TGTGCCAGCAGTCGTTATAACGGACAGGAGAAGACTTTCTTT. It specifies CASSRYNGQEKTFF.

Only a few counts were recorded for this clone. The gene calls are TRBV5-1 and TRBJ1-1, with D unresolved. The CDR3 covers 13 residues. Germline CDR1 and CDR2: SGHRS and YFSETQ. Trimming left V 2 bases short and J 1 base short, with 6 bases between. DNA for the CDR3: TGCGCCAGCAGCTTCGACTGGAACACTGAAGCTTTCTTT. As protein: CASSFDWNTEAFF.

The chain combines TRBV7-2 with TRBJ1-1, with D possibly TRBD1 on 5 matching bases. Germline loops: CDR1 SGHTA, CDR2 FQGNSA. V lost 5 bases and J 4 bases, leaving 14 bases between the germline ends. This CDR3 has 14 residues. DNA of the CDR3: TGTGCCAGCAGCCCAACGAGGGGAATCACTGAAGCTTTCTTT. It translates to CASSPTRGITEAFF. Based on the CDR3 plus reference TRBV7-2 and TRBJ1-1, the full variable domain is GAGVSQSPSNKVTEKGKDVELRCDPISGHTALYWYRQSLGQGLEFLIYFQGNSAPDKSGLPSDRFSAERTGGSVSTLTIQRTQQEDSAVYLCASSPTRGITEAFFGQGTRLTVV.

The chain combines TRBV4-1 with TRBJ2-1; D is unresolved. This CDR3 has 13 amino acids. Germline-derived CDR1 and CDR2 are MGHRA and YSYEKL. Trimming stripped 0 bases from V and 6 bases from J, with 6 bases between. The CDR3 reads CASSQDNLNEQFF. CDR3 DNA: TGCGCCAGCAGCCAAGACAACCTCAATGAGCAGTTCTTC.

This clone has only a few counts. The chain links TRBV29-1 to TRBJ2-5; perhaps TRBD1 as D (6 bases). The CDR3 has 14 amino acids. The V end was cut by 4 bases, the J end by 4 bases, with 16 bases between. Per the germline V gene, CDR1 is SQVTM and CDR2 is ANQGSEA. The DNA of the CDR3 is TGCAGCGTTGGGGGCCAGGGCAGGGGAGAGACCCAGTACTTC. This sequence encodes CSVGGQGRGETQYF. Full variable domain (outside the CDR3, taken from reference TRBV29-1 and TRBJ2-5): SAVISQKPSRDICQRGTSLTIQCQVDSQVTMMFWYRQQPGQSLTLIATANQGSEATYESGFVIDKFPISRPNLTFSTLTVSNMSPEDSSIYLCSVGGQGRGETQYFGPGTRLLVL.

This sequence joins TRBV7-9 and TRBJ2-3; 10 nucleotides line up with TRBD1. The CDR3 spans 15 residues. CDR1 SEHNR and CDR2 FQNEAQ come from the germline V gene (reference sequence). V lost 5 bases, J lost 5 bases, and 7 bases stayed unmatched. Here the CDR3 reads CASSPGTGVRDTQYF. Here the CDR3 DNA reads TGTGCCAGCAGCCCCGGGACAGGGGTGAGAGATACGCAGTATTTT.

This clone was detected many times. The CDR3 DNA follows: TGTGCCAGCAGTCCGTCGGGGAAGAAAAACATTCAGTACTTC. The encoded protein is CASSPSGKKNIQYF. V is TRBV28 and J is TRBJ2-4; TRBD2 is a possible D gene (5 bases). Trimming took 5 bases from V and 4 from J, leaving 12 bases between them. There are 14 residues in the CDR3. Germline V lookup: CDR1 MDHEN, CDR2 SYDVKM.

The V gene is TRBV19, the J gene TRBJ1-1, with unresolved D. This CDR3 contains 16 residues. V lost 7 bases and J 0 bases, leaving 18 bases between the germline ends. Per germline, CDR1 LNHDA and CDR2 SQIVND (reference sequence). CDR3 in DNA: TGTGCCAGTAAGGAGGGTTACAGTTCGCTGAACACTGAAGCTTTCTTT. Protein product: CASKEGYSSLNTEAFF.

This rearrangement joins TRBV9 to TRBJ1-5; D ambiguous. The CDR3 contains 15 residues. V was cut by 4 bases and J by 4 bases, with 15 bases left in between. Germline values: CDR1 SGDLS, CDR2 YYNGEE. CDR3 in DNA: TGTGCCAGCAGCCCCCGAGGAGACTTTAATCAGCCCCAGCATTTT. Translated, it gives CASSPRGDFNQPQHF.

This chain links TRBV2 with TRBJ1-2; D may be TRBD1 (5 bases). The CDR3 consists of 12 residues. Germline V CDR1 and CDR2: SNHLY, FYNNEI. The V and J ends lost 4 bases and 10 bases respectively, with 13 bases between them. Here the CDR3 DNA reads TGTGCCAGCAGTGTTCGGACCGGGACCTACACCTTC. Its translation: CASSVRTGTYTF.

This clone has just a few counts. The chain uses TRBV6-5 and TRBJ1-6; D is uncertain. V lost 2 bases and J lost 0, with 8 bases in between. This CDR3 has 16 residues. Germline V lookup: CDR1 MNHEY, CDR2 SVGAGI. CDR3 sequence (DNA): TGTGCCAGCAGTTACAAGGCGAGCTCCTATAATTCACCCCTCCACTTT. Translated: CASSYKASSYNSPLHF.

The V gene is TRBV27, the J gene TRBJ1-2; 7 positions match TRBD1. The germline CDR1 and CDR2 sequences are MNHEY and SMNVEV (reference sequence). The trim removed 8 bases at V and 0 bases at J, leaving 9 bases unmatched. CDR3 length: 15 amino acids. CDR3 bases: TGTGCCAGCCGTCAAGGGGGCAGAGCTAACTATGGCTACACCTTC. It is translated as CASRQGGRANYGYTF.